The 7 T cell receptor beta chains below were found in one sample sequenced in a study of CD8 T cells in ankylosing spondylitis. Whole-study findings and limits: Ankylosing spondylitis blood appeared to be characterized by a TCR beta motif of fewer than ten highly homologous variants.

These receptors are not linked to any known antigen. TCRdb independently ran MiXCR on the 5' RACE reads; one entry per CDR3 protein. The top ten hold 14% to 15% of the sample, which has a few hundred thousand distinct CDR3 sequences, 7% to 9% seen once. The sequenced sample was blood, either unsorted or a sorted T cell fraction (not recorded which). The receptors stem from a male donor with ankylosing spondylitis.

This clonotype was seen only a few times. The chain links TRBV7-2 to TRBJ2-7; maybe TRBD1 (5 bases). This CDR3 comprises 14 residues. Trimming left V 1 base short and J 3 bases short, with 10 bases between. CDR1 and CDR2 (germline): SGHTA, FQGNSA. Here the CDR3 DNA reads TGTGCCAGCAGCTTAGGTCCAGGGCTCTACGAGCAGTACTTC. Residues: CASSLGPGLYEQYF.

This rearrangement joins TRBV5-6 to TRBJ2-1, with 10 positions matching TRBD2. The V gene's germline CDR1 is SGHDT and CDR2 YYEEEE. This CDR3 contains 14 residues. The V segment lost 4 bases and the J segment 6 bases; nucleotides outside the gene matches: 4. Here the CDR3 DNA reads TGTGCCAGCAGCAAAGGACTAGCGGTCAATGAGCAGTTCTTC. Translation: CASSKGLAVNEQFF.

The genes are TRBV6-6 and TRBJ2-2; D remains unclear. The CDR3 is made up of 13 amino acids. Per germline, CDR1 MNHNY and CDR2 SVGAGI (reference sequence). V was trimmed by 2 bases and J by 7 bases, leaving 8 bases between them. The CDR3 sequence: CASSYLNLGELFF. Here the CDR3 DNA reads TGTGCCAGCAGTTACCTAAACCTCGGGGAGCTGTTTTTT.

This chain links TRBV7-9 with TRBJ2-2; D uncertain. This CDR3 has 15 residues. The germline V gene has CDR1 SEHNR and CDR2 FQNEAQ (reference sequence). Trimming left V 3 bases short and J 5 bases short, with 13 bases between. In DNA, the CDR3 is TGTGCCAGCAGCTTCCTAAACAGTGGTACCGGGGAGCTGTTTTTT. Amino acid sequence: CASSFLNSGTGELFF.

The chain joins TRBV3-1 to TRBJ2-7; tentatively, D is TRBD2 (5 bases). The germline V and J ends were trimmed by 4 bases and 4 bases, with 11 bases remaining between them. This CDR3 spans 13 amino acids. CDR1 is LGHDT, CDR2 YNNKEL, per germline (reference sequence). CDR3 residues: CASSRGRGYEQYF. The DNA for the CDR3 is TGTGCCAGCAGCCGTGGACGAGGGTACGAGCAGTACTTC.

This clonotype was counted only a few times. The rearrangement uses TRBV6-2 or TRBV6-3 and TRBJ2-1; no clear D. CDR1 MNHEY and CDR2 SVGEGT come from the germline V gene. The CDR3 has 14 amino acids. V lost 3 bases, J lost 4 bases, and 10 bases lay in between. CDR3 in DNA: TGTGCCAGCAGTTATAGGGATGTATACAATGAGCAGTTCTTC. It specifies CASSYRDVYNEQFF.

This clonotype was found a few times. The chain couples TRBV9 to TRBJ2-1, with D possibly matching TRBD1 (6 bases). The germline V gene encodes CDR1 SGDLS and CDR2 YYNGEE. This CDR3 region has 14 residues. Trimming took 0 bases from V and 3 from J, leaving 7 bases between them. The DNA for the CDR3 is TGTGCCAGCAGCGTAGACAGGGTCTACAATGAGCAGTTCTTC. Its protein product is CASSVDRVYNEQFF.